Presented here are 8 T cell receptor beta chains from one specimen sequenced in a study of technical replicates of blood from a handful of donors. Clones were read by immunoSEQ multiplex PCR, and TCRdb kept only the in-frame ones, dropping some. The profile shows just over 95,000 clones, approximately 94% of them singletons. The sequenced sample was T cells isolated from PBMCs. The receptors come from a human donor in good health.

The V and J genes are TRBV6-5 and TRBJ1-2; D gene uncertain. The V and J ends lost 0 bases and 6 bases respectively, with 11 bases between them. This CDR3 has 14 amino acids. Germline-derived CDR1 and CDR2 are MNHEY and SVGAGI. The CDR3 DNA follows: TGTGCCAGCAGTTACTCGGGCGGGAGACATGGCTACACCTTC. The encoded protein is CASSYSGGRHGYTF.

The rearrangement joins TRBV7-9 to TRBJ2-4; TRBD2 agrees at 9 bases. The CDR3 contains 16 residues. Per germline, CDR1 SEHNR and CDR2 FQNEAQ (reference sequence). V lost 5 bases to trimming and J lost 1 base; unmatched junction nucleotides: 6. CDR3 DNA sequence: TGTGCCAGCAGCCGTACTAGCGGGTTGGCCAAAAACATTCAGTACTTC. Amino acids: CASSRTSGLAKNIQYF.

This clone came up a few times. Other DNA sequences in the same sample also yield this CDR3. The rearrangement uses TRBV28 and TRBJ2-7; no clear D gene. The CDR3 has 12 residues. V was pared by 3 bases and J by 3 bases, with 6 bases between. CDR1 and CDR2 (germline): MDHEN, SYDVKM. The CDR3 here is CASSFQNYEQYF. The CDR3 DNA is TGTGCCAGCAGTTTTCAGAACTACGAGCAGTACTTC. Full variable domain (outside the CDR3, taken from reference TRBV28 and TRBJ2-7): DVKVTQSSRYLVKRTGEKVFLECVQDMDHENMFWYRQDPGLGLRLIYFSYDVKMKEKGDIPEGYSVSREKKERFSLILESASTNQTSMYLCASSFQNYEQYFGPGTRLTVT.

The V call is TRBV28, the J call TRBJ1-1; 7 bases match TRBD1. With V trimmed by 3 bases and J by 1 base, 11 bases remained unmatched. The CDR3 covers 17 residues. Germline CDR1 and CDR2: MDHEN and SYDVKM. CDR3 sequence (DNA): TGTGCCAGCAGTTTTCGGTACAGGGGATACGCGAACACTGAAGCTTTCTTT. Residues: CASSFRYRGYANTEAFF. Based on the CDR3 plus reference TRBV28 and TRBJ1-1, the full variable domain is DVKVTQSSRYLVKRTGEKVFLECVQDMDHENMFWYRQDPGLGLRLIYFSYDVKMKEKGDIPEGYSVSREKKERFSLILESASTNQTSMYLCASSFRYRGYANTEAFFGQGTRLTVV.

This clone came up a few times. V usage is TRBV20-1 and J usage is TRBJ2-7, with unresolved D. The ends were cut back, 5 bases at V and 3 bases at J, with 8 bases in the middle. The CDR3 is 11 amino acids. The germline gives CDR1 DFQATT, CDR2 SNEGSKA (reference sequence). CDR3 in DNA: TGCAGTGCTGAGAGTTACTACGAGCAGTACTTC. Protein sequence: CSAESYYEQYF.

This rearrangement joins TRBV2 to TRBJ2-7; 14 positions agree with TRBD2. The CDR3 is 14 amino acids. Germline V gene sequence: CDR1 SNHLY, CDR2 FYNNEI. J lost 9 bases, V lost 4 bases, and 5 bases had no gene match. This chain's CDR3 is CASSGKTSGRVQYF. CDR3 DNA sequence: TGTGCCAGCAGTGGAAAGACTAGCGGGAGGGTGCAGTACTTC.

The V gene is TRBV5-6, the J gene TRBJ2-3, with D possibly matching TRBD2 (5 bases). Germline CDR1 is SGHDT and CDR2 is YYEEEE. CDR3 length: 15 amino acids. The V and J ends lost 1 base and 0 bases respectively, with 9 bases between them. The CDR3 region has the DNA TGTGCCAGCAGCTTGCCAAGACTAAGCACAGATACGCAGTATTTT. Amino acids: CASSLPRLSTDTQYF.

The chain links TRBV19 to TRBJ1-5; D possibly corresponds to TRBD1 (6 bases). V was clipped by 3 bases and J by 4 bases, with 10 bases between them. The CDR3 is 14 residues long. In germline, CDR1 is LNHDA, CDR2 SQIVND (reference sequence). The CDR3: CASSISQGNQPQHF. CDR3 DNA sequence: TGTGCCAGTAGTATTTCTCAGGGGAATCAGCCCCAGCATTTT.